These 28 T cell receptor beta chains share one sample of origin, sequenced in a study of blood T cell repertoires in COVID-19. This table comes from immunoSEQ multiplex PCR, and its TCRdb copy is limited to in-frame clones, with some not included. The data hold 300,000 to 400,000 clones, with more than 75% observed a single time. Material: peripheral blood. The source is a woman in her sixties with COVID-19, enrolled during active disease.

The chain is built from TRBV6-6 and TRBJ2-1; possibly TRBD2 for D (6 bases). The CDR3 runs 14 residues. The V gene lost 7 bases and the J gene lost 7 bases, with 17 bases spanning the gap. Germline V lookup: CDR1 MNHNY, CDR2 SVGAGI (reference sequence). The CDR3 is CASTTGRAGNEQFF. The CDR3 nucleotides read TGTGCCAGCACCACGGGCCGGGCGGGGAATGAGCAGTTCTTC.

The DNA for the CDR3 is TGTGCCAGCAGGCGGACAGGGCTCTATGGCTACACCTTC. Residues: CASRRTGLYGYTF. The V call is TRBV28, the J call TRBJ1-2, with 8 bases aligning to TRBD1. This CDR3 contains 13 residues. Germline assignment: CDR1 MDHEN and CDR2 SYDVKM. Trimming at V came to 6 bases and at J to 4 bases, leaving 4 bases not matched to a gene.

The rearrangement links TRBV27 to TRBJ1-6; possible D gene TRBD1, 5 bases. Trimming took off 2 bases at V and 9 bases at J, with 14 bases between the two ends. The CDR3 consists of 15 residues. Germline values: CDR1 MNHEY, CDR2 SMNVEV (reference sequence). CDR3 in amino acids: CASSLSGPGGSPLHF. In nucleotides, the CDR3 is TGTGCCAGCAGTTTAAGCGGGCCCGGGGGTTCACCCCTCCACTTT.

The CDR3 is CASSGTRTGGFFYRTGELFF. In nucleotides, the CDR3 is TGTGCCAGCAGCGGGACCAGGACAGGGGGTTTCTTTTACCGGACCGGGGAGCTGTTTTTT. The chain couples TRBV9 to TRBJ2-2; 10 positions agree with TRBD1. This CDR3 comprises 20 residues. From germline, CDR1 is SGDLS and CDR2 YYNGEE. V lost 3 bases and J lost 5; bases outside the gene matches: 19.

The CDR3 DNA follows: TGTGCCAGCAGCCCCCTTGCGGGGTCCTACAATGAGCAGTTCTTC. Translated, it gives CASSPLAGSYNEQFF. The chain employs TRBV7-3 and TRBJ2-1; the D gene is possibly TRBD2 (6 bases). Germline V CDR1 and CDR2: SGHTA, FQGTGA. CDR3 length equals 15 residues. V was trimmed by 5 bases and J by 1 base, leaving 12 bases between them.

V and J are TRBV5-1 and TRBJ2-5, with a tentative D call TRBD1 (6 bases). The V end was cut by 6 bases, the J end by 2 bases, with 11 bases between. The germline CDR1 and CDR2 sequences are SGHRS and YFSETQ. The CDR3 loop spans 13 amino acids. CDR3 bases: TGCGCCAGCACCCGGGACACACAAGAGACCCAGTACTTC. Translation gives CASTRDTQETQYF.

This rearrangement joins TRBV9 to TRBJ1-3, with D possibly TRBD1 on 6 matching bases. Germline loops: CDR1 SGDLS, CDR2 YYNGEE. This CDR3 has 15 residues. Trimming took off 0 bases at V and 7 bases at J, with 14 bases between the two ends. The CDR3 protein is CASSVGTGLGNTIYF. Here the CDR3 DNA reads TGTGCCAGCAGCGTAGGTACAGGGCTAGGGAACACCATATATTTT.

The CDR3 loop reads CASSPRGGGANVLTF. CDR3 DNA sequence: TGTGCCAGCAGCCCAAGGGGTGGCGGGGCCAACGTCCTGACTTTC. This chain uses TRBV7-3 with TRBJ2-6, with D perhaps matching TRBD1 (5 bases). This CDR3 comprises 15 residues. Between the trimmed V and J ends, which lost 5 bases and 4 bases, there was a span of 12 bases. CDR1 and CDR2 (germline): SGHTA, FQGTGA.

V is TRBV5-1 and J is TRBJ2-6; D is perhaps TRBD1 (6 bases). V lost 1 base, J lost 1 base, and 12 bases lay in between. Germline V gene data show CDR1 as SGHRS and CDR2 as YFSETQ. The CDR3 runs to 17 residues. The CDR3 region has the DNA TGCGCCAGCAGCTTGAGCGGAACAGGGTCTGGGGCCAACGTCCTGACTTTC. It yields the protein CASSLSGTGSGANVLTF. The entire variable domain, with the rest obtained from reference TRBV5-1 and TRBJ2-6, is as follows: KAGVTQTPRYLIKTRGQQVTLSCSPISGHRSVSWYQQTPGQGLQFLFEYFSETQRNKGNFPGRFSGRQFSNSRSEMNVSTLELGDSALYLCASSLSGTGSGANVLTFGAGSRLTVL.

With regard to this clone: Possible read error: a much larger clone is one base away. DNA of the CDR3: TGCGCCAGCAGCTTTAACGGGACTCGCGGGGGGGCCAGGTACAATGAGCAGTTCTTC. Residues: CASSFNGTRGGARYNEQFF. This chain links TRBV5-1 with TRBJ2-1; TRBD2 aligns across 9 bases. Trimming cost V 2 bases and J 4 bases; bases outside gene matches: 16. The CDR3 is 19 amino acids. The germline V gene encodes CDR1 SGHRS and CDR2 YFSETQ.

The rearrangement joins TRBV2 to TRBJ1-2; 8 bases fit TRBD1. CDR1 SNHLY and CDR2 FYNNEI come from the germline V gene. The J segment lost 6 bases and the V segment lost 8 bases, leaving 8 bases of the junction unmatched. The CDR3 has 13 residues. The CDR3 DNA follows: TGTGCCAGCGAGGGGGGCAGGGGGCATGGCTACACCTTC. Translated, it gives CASEGGRGHGYTF.

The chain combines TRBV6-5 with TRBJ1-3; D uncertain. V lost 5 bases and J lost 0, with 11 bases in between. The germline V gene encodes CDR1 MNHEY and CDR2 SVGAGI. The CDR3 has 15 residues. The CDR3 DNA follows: TGTGCCAGCAGTCCCCAGTGGAGCTCTGGAAACACCATATATTTT. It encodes CASSPQWSSGNTIYF.

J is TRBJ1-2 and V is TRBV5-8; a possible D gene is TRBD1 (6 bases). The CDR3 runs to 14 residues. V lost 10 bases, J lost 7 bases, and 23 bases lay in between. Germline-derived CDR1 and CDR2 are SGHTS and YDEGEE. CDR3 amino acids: CAARAGGLDSGYTF. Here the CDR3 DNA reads TGTGCCGCTCGGGCGGGGGGATTGGACAGTGGCTACACCTTC.

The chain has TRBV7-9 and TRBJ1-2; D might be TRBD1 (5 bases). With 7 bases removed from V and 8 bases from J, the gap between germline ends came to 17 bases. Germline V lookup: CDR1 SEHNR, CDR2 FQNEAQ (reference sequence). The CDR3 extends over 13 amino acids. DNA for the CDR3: TGTGCCAGCAACCCTAGCGGGGGAATGGGCTACACCTTC. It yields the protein CASNPSGGMGYTF.

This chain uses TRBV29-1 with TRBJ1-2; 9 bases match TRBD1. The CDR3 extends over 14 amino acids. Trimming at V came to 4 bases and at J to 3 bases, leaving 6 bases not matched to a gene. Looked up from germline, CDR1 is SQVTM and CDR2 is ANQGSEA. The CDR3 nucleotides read TGCAGCGTTGTTGGAGACAGGGGGGACTATGGCTACACCTTC. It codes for CSVVGDRGDYGYTF.

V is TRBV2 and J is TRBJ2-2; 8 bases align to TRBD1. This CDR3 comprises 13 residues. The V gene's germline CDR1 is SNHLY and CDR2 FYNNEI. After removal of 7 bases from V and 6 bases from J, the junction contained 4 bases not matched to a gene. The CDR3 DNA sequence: TGTGCCAGCACGGTACAGGGGGCCGGGGAGCTGTTTTTT. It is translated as CASTVQGAGELFF.

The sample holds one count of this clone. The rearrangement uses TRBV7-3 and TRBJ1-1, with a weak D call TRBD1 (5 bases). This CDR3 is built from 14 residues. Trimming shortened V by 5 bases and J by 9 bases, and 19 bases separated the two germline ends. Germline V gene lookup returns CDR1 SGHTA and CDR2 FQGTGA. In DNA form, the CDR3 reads TGTGCCAGCAGCCCTGGGAACGACGGGACTCAAGCTTTCTTT. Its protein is CASSPGNDGTQAFF.

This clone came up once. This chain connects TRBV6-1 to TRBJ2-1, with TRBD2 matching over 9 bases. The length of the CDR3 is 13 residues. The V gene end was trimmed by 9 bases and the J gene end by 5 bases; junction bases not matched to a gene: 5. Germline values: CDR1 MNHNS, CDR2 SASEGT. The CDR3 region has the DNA TGTGCCAGTTGGCGGGGGGGCCACAATGAGCAGTTCTTC. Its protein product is CASWRGGHNEQFF.

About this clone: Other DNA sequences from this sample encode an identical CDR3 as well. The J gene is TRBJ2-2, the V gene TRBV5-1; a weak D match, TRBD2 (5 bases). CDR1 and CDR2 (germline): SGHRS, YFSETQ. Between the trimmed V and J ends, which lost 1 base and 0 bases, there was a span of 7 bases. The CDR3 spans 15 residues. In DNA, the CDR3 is TGCGCCAGCAGCTTGCTAGCCACGAACACCGGGGAGCTGTTTTTT. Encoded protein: CASSLLATNTGELFF.

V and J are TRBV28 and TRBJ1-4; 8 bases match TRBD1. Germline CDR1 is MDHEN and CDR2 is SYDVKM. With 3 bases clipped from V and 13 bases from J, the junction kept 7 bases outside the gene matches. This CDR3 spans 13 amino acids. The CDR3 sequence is CASSLTGAGGLFF. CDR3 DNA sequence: TGTGCCAGCAGTTTGACAGGGGCCGGAGGACTGTTTTTT.

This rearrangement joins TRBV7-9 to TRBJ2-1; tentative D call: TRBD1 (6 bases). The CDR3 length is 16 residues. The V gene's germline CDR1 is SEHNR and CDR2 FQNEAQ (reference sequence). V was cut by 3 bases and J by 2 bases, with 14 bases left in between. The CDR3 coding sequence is TGTGCCAGCAGCTTCCACAGGGATCGCACCTACAATGAGCAGTTCTTC. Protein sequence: CASSFHRDRTYNEQFF.

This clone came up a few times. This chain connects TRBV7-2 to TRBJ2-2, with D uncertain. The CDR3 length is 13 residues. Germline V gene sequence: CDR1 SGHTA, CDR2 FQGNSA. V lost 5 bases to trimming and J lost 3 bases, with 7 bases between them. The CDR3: CASSPRYTGELFF. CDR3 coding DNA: TGTGCCAGCAGCCCCCGTTACACCGGGGAGCTGTTTTTT.

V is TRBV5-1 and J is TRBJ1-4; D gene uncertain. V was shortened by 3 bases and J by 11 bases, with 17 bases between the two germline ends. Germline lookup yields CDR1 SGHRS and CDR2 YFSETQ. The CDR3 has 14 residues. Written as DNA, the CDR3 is TGCGCCAGCAGCTCTGACGGAACTACGGGGAAACTGTTTTTT. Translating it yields CASSSDGTTGKLFF.

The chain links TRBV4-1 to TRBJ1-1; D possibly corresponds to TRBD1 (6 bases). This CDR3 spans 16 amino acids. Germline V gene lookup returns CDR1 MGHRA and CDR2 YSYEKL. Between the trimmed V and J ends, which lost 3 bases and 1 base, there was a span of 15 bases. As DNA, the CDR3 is TGCGCCAGCAGCCAGGCCCTGGGACACCCGAACACTGAAGCTTTCTTT. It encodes CASSQALGHPNTEAFF.

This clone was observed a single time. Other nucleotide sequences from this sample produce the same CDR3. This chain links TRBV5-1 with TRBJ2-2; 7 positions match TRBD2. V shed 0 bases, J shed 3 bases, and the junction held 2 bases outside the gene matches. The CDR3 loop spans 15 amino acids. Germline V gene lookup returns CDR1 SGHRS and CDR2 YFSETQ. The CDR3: CASSLGLADTGELFF. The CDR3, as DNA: TGCGCCAGCAGCTTGGGGCTAGCGGACACCGGGGAGCTGTTTTTT. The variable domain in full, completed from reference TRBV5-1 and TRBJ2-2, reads KAGVTQTPRYLIKTRGQQVTLSCSPISGHRSVSWYQQTPGQGLQFLFEYFSETQRNKGNFPGRFSGRQFSNSRSEMNVSTLELGDSALYLCASSLGLADTGELFFGEGSRLTVL.

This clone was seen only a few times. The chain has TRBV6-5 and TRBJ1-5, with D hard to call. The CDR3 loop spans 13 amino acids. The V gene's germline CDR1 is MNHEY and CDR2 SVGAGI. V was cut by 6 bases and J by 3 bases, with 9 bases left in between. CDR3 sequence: CASSPDNNQPQHF. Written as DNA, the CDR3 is TGTGCCAGCAGCCCCGACAACAATCAGCCCCAGCATTTT.

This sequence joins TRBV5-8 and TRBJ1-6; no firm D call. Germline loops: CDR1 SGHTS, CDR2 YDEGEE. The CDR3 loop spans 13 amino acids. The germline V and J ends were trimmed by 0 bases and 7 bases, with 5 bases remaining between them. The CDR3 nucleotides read TGTGCCAGCAGCTTGGTTGGCAATTCACCCCTCCACTTT. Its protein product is CASSLVGNSPLHF. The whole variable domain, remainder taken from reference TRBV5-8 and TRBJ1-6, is EAGVTQSPTHLIKTRGQQATLRCSPISGHTSVYWYQQALGLGLQFLLWYDEGEERNRGNFPPRFSGRQFPNYSSELNVNALELEDSALYLCASSLVGNSPLHFGNGTRLTVT.

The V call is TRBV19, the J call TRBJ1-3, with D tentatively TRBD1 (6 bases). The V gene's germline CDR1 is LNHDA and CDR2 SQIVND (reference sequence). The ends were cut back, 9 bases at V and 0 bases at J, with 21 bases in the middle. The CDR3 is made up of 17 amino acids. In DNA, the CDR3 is TGTGCCAGCAAGACCCGGCCGGGACACAGCTCTGGAAACACCATATATTTT. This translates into CASKTRPGHSSGNTIYF.